What follows describes a single T cell receptor beta chain. As handled by the study authors: Amplification from reference gene primers served as the basis for estimated nucleated cell counts. TCRdb's copy holds only in-frame clones and misses some; the assay was immunoSEQ multiplex PCR. The D gene and trimming were derived from the DNA, and the V and J assignments and clone size from that table. The profile shows fewer than 150,000 clones, roughly 90% of them singletons. This entry comes from a study of blood T cell repertoires in COVID-19. Whole-study context: COVID-19 samples from acute and convalescent phases originated in the United States, Italy and Spain. T cells, B-cell-depleted T cells, or PBMCs provided the cDNA or gDNA that served as material.

The CDR3 spans 14 residues. Germline V gene data show CDR1 as SGHTA and CDR2 as FQGNSA. Trimming took 6 bases from V and 6 from J; bases not matched to a gene: 9. The V call is TRBV7-2, the J call TRBJ2-3, with 7 bases matching TRBD2. The source of this sequence is a woman aged 70-85 years who had recovered from COVID-19. The sequenced material came from peripheral blood. The CDR3 loop reads CASSLGRGSDTQYF. The DNA for the CDR3 is TGTGCCAGCAGTCTGGGGCGGGGGTCCGATACGCAGTATTTT.